These 26 T cell receptor beta chains were all obtained from the same sample, sequenced in a study of CD8 T cells in ankylosing spondylitis. Each CDR3 protein gets one entry after TCRdb re-called the 5' RACE reads with MiXCR. This table has 350,000 to 400,000 distinct CDR3 sequences, around 20% appearing once. The sequenced sample consisted of blood, either unsorted or a sorted T cell fraction (not recorded which). Receptor source: a male donor with ankylosing spondylitis or in good health (not recorded which).

The rearrangement uses TRBV20-1 and TRBJ2-3; D is unresolved. CDR1 is DFQATT and CDR2 is SNEGSKA in the germline V gene (reference sequence). The CDR3 sequence is 14 residues long. Between the trimmed V and J ends, which lost 2 bases and 2 bases, there was a span of 11 bases. In nucleotides, the CDR3 is TGCAGTGCTAGACCCTCCTCCCTCACAGATACGCAGTATTTT. It specifies CSARPSSLTDTQYF.

The chain links TRBV24-1 to TRBJ2-5, with TRBD1 identical over 7 bases. The CDR3 runs 15 residues. The V gene end was trimmed by 1 base and the J gene end by 5 bases; junction bases not matched to a gene: 6. CDR1 KGHDR and CDR2 SFDVKD come from the germline V gene. The DNA of the CDR3 is TGTGCCACCAGTGATTTTTCGGACAGGATGGAGACCCAGTACTTC. It yields the protein CATSDFSDRMETQYF.

The J gene is TRBJ1-2, the V gene TRBV6-2 or TRBV6-3; D call uncertain. Germline lookup yields CDR1 MNHEY and CDR2 SVGEGT. The CDR3 runs to 15 residues. The ends were cut back, 3 bases at V and 5 bases at J, with 16 bases in the middle. CDR3 coding DNA: TGTGCCAGCAGTTATAATGAGCAGGAGAAGTATGGCTACACCTTC. It is translated as CASSYNEQEKYGYTF.

This clonotype has just a few counts. The chain combines TRBV7-2 with TRBJ2-5; maybe TRBD2 (5 bases). This CDR3 spans 12 amino acids. V was trimmed by 7 bases and J by 7 bases, leaving 13 bases between them. CDR1 is SGHTA, CDR2 FQGNSA, per germline. The CDR3, as DNA: TGTGCCAGCACAACTTCTGGAGGGACCCAGTACTTC. Translating gives CASTTSGGTQYF.

The chain uses TRBV4-1 and TRBJ1-5, with D possibly TRBD1 on 5 matching bases. CDR1 is MGHRA, CDR2 YSYEKL, per germline. The V end lost 4 bases, the J end lost 1 base, and 11 bases lay between the germline ends. CDR3 length: 15 residues. CDR3 DNA: TGCGCCAGCAGCCCCCTGGAGGGGAGCAATCAGCCCCAGCATTTT. Translating it yields CASSPLEGSNQPQHF.

This clonotype was counted ten times or more. The chain couples TRBV12-3 or TRBV12-4 to TRBJ2-7, with 8 bases aligning to TRBD1. V dropped 6 bases and J dropped 2; count of bases not matched to a gene: 6. The CDR3 is 14 amino acids. The CDR3, as DNA: TGTGCCAGCAGCGGGACAGGCACCGCCTACGAGCAGTACTTC. It encodes CASSGTGTAYEQYF.

The chain couples TRBV7-6 to TRBJ2-3; the match to TRBD1 covers 11 bases. The V and J ends lost 3 bases and 11 bases, in that order; junction bases with no gene match: 10. Looked up from germline, CDR1 is SGHVS and CDR2 is FNYEAQ. The CDR3 is 15 amino acids. This chain's CDR3 is CASSLRTGGVGGQYF. The CDR3 DNA is TGTGCCAGCAGCTTGCGGACAGGGGGCGTAGGGGGGCAGTATTTT.

The rearrangement uses TRBV9 and TRBJ2-7, with a weak D call TRBD2 (5 bases). This CDR3 is built from 15 residues. The germline V gene encodes CDR1 SGDLS and CDR2 YYNGEE. The V gene lost 0 bases and the J gene lost 0 bases, with 10 bases spanning the gap. The CDR3 coding sequence is TGTGCCAGCAGCGTAGTGGTAGGGAGCTCCTACGAGCAGTACTTC. Its translation: CASSVVVGSSYEQYF.

This chain uses TRBV29-1 with TRBJ2-6; TRBD1 matches at 9 bases. The trim removed 7 bases at V and 0 bases at J, leaving 7 bases unmatched. This CDR3 has 16 amino acids. Looked up from germline, CDR1 is SQVTM and CDR2 is ANQGSEA. CDR3 nucleotides: TGCAGCGCTCCGACAGGGGGAGACTCTGGGGCCAACGTCCTGACTTTC. Translation: CSAPTGGDSGANVLTF.

This clonotype has a count of ten or more. This chain connects TRBV12-3 or TRBV12-4 to TRBJ2-2, with D possibly matching TRBD1 (5 bases). The CDR3 is 17 residues long. With 5 bases removed from V and 2 bases from J, the gap between germline ends came to 18 bases. Here the CDR3 DNA reads TGTGCCAGCAGTCCTGACAGAAATTTTATTAACACCGGGGAGCTGTTTTTT. Translation: CASSPDRNFINTGELFF.

The gene calls are TRBV2 and TRBJ1-1; 8 nucleotides align to TRBD1. V was clipped by 1 base and J by 0 bases; unmatched bases: 7. CDR1 is SNHLY, CDR2 FYNNEI, per germline. The CDR3 spans 17 residues. CDR3 nucleotides: TGTGCCAGCAGTGAAGGGTGGATGACAGGGGTGAACACTGAAGCTTTCTTT. As protein: CASSEGWMTGVNTEAFF.

V usage is TRBV4-1 and J usage is TRBJ2-3, with 10 bases fitting TRBD1. The CDR3 totals 16 residues. V was pared by 3 bases and J by 3 bases, with 6 bases of the junction left unmatched. Germline V gives CDR1 MGHRA, CDR2 YSYEKL. The CDR3 loop is CASSHSGTGVTDTQYF. The CDR3 coding sequence is TGCGCCAGCAGCCACTCCGGGACAGGGGTGACAGATACGCAGTATTTT.

This rearrangement joins TRBV4-1 to TRBJ1-6; 7 bases match TRBD1. This CDR3 has 12 amino acids. The V segment lost 7 bases and the J segment 9 bases; nucleotides outside the gene matches: 3. Germline CDR1 MGHRA, CDR2 YSYEKL. Here the CDR3 DNA reads TGCGCCAGCAACCAGGGGGTTTCACCCCTCCACTTT. It specifies CASNQGVSPLHF.

The CDR3, as DNA: TGTGCCAGCAGTCCCATCAACGGGGCCCCGAGTGAGCAGTTCTTC. This sequence encodes CASSPINGAPSEQFF. The chain is built from TRBV12-3 or TRBV12-4 and TRBJ2-1; D could derive from TRBD1 or TRBD2 (5 bases each). V was pared by 5 bases and J by 9 bases, with 20 bases between. The CDR3 has 15 amino acids.

On this clonotype itself: One junction end does not reproduce the germline sequence, and a read error may be involved. V usage is TRBV29-1 and J usage is TRBJ2-5; 7 bases fit TRBD1. CDR3 length: 12 amino acids. The V gene's germline CDR1 is SQVTM and CDR2 ANQGSEA. The CDR3: CSVDRVSETQYF. The CDR3 DNA reads TGCAGTGTTGACAGGGTCAGTGAGACCCAGTACTTC.

This rearrangement joins TRBV3-1 to TRBJ2-7, with D unresolved. Germline CDR1 LGHDT, CDR2 YNNKEL (reference sequence). Trimming removed 0 bases at V and 4 bases at J, with 10 bases between. The CDR3 spans 14 residues. The CDR3 DNA reads as TGTGCCAGCAGCCAAGATGGGCAGGCGTACGAGCAGTACTTC. Translating gives CASSQDGQAYEQYF.

V usage is TRBV7-3 and J usage is TRBJ2-7; D unresolved. Germline V CDR1 and CDR2: SGHTA, FQGTGA. V dropped 3 bases and J dropped 2 bases, with 17 bases sitting between them. The CDR3 is made up of 16 amino acids. The CDR3 region is CASSLVGFLPTYEQYF. The DNA for the CDR3 is TGTGCCAGCAGCTTGGTAGGGTTCCTTCCTACCTACGAGCAGTACTTC.

This clonotype was counted between two and nine times. This sequence joins TRBV10-3 and TRBJ2-3, with D possibly matching TRBD2 (6 bases). The ends were cut back, 3 bases at V and 0 bases at J, with 7 bases in the middle. This CDR3 is built from 14 residues. CDR1 and CDR2 (germline): ENHRY, SYGVKD. The CDR3 here is CAISDGTSTDTQYF. CDR3 coding DNA: TGTGCCATCAGTGACGGGACTAGCACAGATACGCAGTATTTT.

The V gene is TRBV7-9, the J gene TRBJ2-7; D gene uncertain. The CDR3 length is 13 residues. Germline CDR1 SEHNR, CDR2 FQNEAQ (reference sequence). Trimming left V 1 base short and J 5 bases short, with 9 bases between. The CDR3 region is CASSLDPQDEQYF. CDR3 nucleotides: TGTGCCAGCAGCTTAGATCCCCAGGACGAGCAGTACTTC.

V and J are TRBV5-1 and TRBJ2-1, with D unclear. Germline CDR1 and CDR2: SGHRS and YFSETQ. The germline V and J ends were trimmed by 2 bases and 8 bases, with 8 bases remaining between them. This CDR3 has 12 amino acids. The CDR3: CASSFVRHEQFF. CDR3 bases: TGCGCCAGCAGCTTTGTTAGGCATGAGCAGTTCTTC.

The V and J genes are TRBV30 and TRBJ2-7; no clear D. The CDR3 runs to 13 residues. Between the trimmed V and J ends, which lost 2 bases and 4 bases, there was a span of 12 bases. Looked up from germline, CDR1 is GTSNPN and CDR2 is SVGIG (reference sequence). The CDR3 DNA follows: TGTGCCTGGAGTTCTGGGGTCTTGTACGAGCAGTACTTC. It encodes CAWSSGVLYEQYF.

The rearrangement uses TRBV28 and TRBJ2-7, with TRBD1 as a possible D gene (6 bases). Deletions cut 5 bases from V and 3 bases from J, with 14 bases between. CDR1 is MDHEN and CDR2 is SYDVKM in the germline V gene. The CDR3 runs 14 residues. CDR3 coding DNA: TGTGCCAGCAGTCCCGACAGGATACACTACGAGCAGTACTTC. Its translation: CASSPDRIHYEQYF.

This clonotype was picked up a small number of times. The chain combines TRBV6-2 or TRBV6-3 with TRBJ2-7; D perhaps matches TRBD2 (6 bases). CDR3 size: 15 residues. V lost 0 bases and J lost 7, with 16 bases in between. Germline lookup yields CDR1 MNHEY and CDR2 SVGEGT. The CDR3 loop is CASSYSRTTYLEQYF. Written as DNA, the CDR3 is TGTGCCAGCAGTTACTCAAGGACTACCTATCTGGAGCAGTACTTC.

This clonotype was seen a few times. The gene calls are TRBV5-1 and TRBJ2-1; 11 bases are a match to TRBD1. The CDR3 contains 19 residues. Looked up from germline, CDR1 is SGHRS and CDR2 is YFSETQ. With V trimmed by 2 bases and J by 5 bases, 15 bases remained unmatched. The CDR3 sequence is CASSFGESGQGAIHNEQFF. CDR3 sequence (DNA): TGCGCCAGCAGCTTTGGAGAGTCAGGACAGGGGGCCATCCACAATGAGCAGTTCTTC.

This clonotype was picked up a small number of times. This sequence joins TRBV19 and TRBJ2-1; 10 positions agree with TRBD1. This CDR3 has 13 amino acids. V trimming: 11 bases; J trimming: 7 bases; junction bases outside the gene matches: 8. Germline-derived CDR1 and CDR2 are LNHDA and SQIVND (reference sequence). The CDR3 here is CASGQGKINEQFF. The DNA of the CDR3 is TGTGCCTCGGGACAGGGGAAAATAAATGAGCAGTTCTTC.

This clonotype was detected ten times or more. J is TRBJ2-3 and V is TRBV6-4; no clear D gene. V shed 4 bases and J shed 2 bases, with 10 bases lying between them. The germline CDR1 and CDR2 sequences are MRHNA and SNTAGT. The CDR3 runs 14 residues. CDR3 coding DNA: TGTGCCAGCAGTGCCGGCCCCAACACAGATACGCAGTATTTT. Translating it yields CASSAGPNTDTQYF.